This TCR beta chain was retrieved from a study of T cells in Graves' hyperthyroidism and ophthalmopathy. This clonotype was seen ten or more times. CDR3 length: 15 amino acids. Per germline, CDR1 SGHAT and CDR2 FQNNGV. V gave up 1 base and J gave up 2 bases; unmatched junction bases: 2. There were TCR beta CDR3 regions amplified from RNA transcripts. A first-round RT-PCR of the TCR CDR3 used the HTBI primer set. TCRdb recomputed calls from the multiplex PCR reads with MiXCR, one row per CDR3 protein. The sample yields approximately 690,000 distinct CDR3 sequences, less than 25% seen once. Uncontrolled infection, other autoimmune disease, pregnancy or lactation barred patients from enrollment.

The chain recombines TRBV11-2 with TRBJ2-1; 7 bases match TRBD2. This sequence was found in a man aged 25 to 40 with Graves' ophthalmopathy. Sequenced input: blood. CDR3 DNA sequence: TGTGCCAGCAGCTTAGTAGGGAGGGCCTACAATGAGCAGTTCTTC. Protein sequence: CASSLVGRAYNEQFF.